The 14 T cell receptor beta chains given below trace back to one sample, sequenced in a study of T cell repertoires in cytomegalovirus infection. From the reads, TCRdb called clonotypes with MiXCR, one entry per CDR3 protein. This sample has about 920,000 distinct CDR3 sequences, with around 29% found just once. No antigens are known for them. This specimen was cultured CD8+ T cells from PBMCs, taken from culture after CMV antigen stimulation. Receptors originate from a human donor in good health (CMV status not recorded). Some clones in this sample may be carry-over from other donors' samples.

This rearrangement joins TRBV6-6 to TRBJ2-7; the D is unclear. The CDR3 has 12 residues. V was pared by 4 bases and J by 3 bases, with 7 bases between. CDR1 is MNHNY, CDR2 SVGAGI, per germline (reference sequence). CDR3 loop: CASSSRYYEQYV. In nucleotides, the CDR3 is TGTGCCAGCAGTTCACGCTACTACGAGCAGTACGTC.

This rearrangement joins TRBV7-2 to TRBJ1-4; D uncertain. The CDR3 consists of 12 residues. CDR1 and CDR2 (germline): SGHTA, FQGNSA. With 5 bases removed from V and 4 bases from J, the gap between germline ends came to 5 bases. The chain's CDR3 is CASSHYNEKLFF. CDR3 coding DNA: TGTGCCAGCAGCCACTATAATGAAAAACTGTTTTTT.

The rearrangement joins TRBV7-9 to TRBJ2-1, with a tentative D call TRBD1 (5 bases). The V and J ends lost 7 bases and 7 bases respectively, with 11 bases between them. Germline V lookup: CDR1 SEHNR, CDR2 FQNEAQ (reference sequence). The CDR3 has 12 residues. Here the CDR3 reads CASTYPGNEQFF. The CDR3 DNA reads TGTGCCAGCACTTACCCAGGGAATGAGCAGTTCTTC.

This chain connects TRBV6-5 to TRBJ1-5; possibly TRBD1 for D (5 bases). Trimming removed 4 bases at V and 4 bases at J, with 20 bases between. The CDR3 has 17 amino acids. Germline CDR1 MNHEY, CDR2 SVGAGI. The CDR3 loop reads CASSSLGGARGNQPQHF. Written as DNA, the CDR3 is TGTGCCAGCAGTTCCCTTGGAGGGGCGCGGGGAAATCAGCCCCAGCATTTT.

The chain uses TRBV19 and TRBJ2-7; D gene ambiguous. V dropped 5 bases and J dropped 4 bases, with 9 bases sitting between them. CDR1 is LNHDA and CDR2 is SQIVND in the germline V gene (reference sequence). The CDR3 consists of 12 residues. This CDR3 is CASSPNRYEQYF. The CDR3, as DNA: TGTGCCAGTAGTCCGAACCGGTACGAGCAGTACTTC.

This clonotype was counted a single time. The chain recombines TRBV5-5 with TRBJ1-5, with unresolved D. The length of the CDR3 is 14 residues. V lost 0 bases, J lost 7 bases, and 11 bases lay in between. Germline V gene data show CDR1 as SGHKS and CDR2 as YYEKEE (reference sequence). The CDR3 protein is CASSLGQSFQPQHF. In DNA, the CDR3 is TGTGCCAGCAGCTTGGGGCAGAGCTTCCAGCCCCAGCATTTT.

This rearrangement joins TRBV28 to TRBJ1-6, with TRBD1 matching over 8 bases. The CDR3 covers 18 residues. Trimming removed 8 bases from V and 0 bases from J; junction bases left unmatched: 12. CDR1 MDHEN and CDR2 SYDVKM come from the germline V gene. Here the CDR3 DNA reads TGTGCCAGCGACGATCTGGGACAGGCGAGCTCCTATAATTCACCCCTCCACTTT. It translates to CASDDLGQASSYNSPLHF.

This clonotype was counted many times. V is TRBV7-8 and J is TRBJ2-1; D perhaps matches TRBD2 (7 bases). V lost 5 bases to trimming and J lost 7 bases, with 27 bases between them. This CDR3 has 18 amino acids. The V gene's germline CDR1 is SGHVS and CDR2 FQNEAQ. The CDR3 region is CASSRGPSRGASENEQFF. In nucleotides, the CDR3 is TGTGCCAGCAGCAGAGGGCCCTCACGGGGGGCATCTGAAAATGAGCAGTTCTTC.

The chain recombines TRBV19 with TRBJ1-1; the match to TRBD1 covers 7 bases. CDR1 is LNHDA, CDR2 SQIVND, per germline (reference sequence). J gave up 7 bases and V 8 bases, and 7 bases lay outside the gene matches. The CDR3 sequence is 12 residues long. CDR3 nucleotides: TGTGCCAGTTCCGGGGACAGTTTTGAAGCTTTCTTT. Translation gives CASSGDSFEAFF.

Worth noting for this clonotype: With a much larger clone just one base away, this may be a read error. This sequence joins TRBV2 and TRBJ2-3; no definite D call. The CDR3 is 13 residues long. Germline values: CDR1 SNHLY, CDR2 FYNNEI. Deletions cut 2 bases from V and 2 bases from J, with 5 bases between. As DNA, the CDR3 is TGTGCCAGCAGTGAACAGAACACAGATACGCAGTATTTT. Protein product: CASSEQNTDTQYF. The complete variable domain, with remaining parts taken from reference TRBV2 and TRBJ2-3, reads EPEVTQTPSHQVTQMGQEVILRCVPISNHLYFYWYRQILGQKVEFLVSFYNNEISEKSEIFDDQFSVERPDGSNFTLKIRSTKLEDSAMYFCASSEQNTDTQYFGPGTRLTVL.

Comments on this clonotype: A read error is possible here, since a much larger clone lies one base away. The chain uses TRBV7-2 and TRBJ2-3; D is perhaps TRBD1 (5 bases). The germline V and J ends were trimmed by 0 bases and 6 bases, with 19 bases remaining between them. Per the germline V gene, CDR1 is SGHTA and CDR2 is FQGNSA. The CDR3 consists of 17 residues. CDR3 residues: CASSLAIGQGPWDTQYF. The CDR3 DNA reads as TGTGCCAGCAGCTTAGCGATTGGTCAGGGCCCGTGGGATACGCAGTATTTT.

This clonotype was detected only once. The CDR3 protein is CASSQEGGGDAFF. CDR3 coding DNA: TGTGCCAGCAGCCAAGAAGGGGGCGGGGATGCTTTCTTT. The chain combines TRBV4-2 with TRBJ1-1; 7 bases agree with TRBD1. The CDR3 contains 13 residues. Germline values: CDR1 LGHNA, CDR2 YNFKEQ. Trimming took 0 bases from V and 11 from J; bases not matched to a gene: 6.

The chain recombines TRBV19 with TRBJ2-5, with 10 bases that match TRBD1. The junction had 3 bases not matched to a gene; V was cut back by 2 bases and J by 3 bases. Germline V lookup: CDR1 LNHDA, CDR2 SQIVND (reference sequence). The CDR3 contains 15 residues. CDR3 DNA: TGTGCCAGTAGTATACCGACAGGGGGCGAAGAGACCCAGTACTTC. As protein: CASSIPTGGEETQYF. The complete variable domain, with remaining parts taken from reference TRBV19 and TRBJ2-5, reads DGGITQSPKYLFRKEGQNVTLSCEQNLNHDAMYWYRQDPGQGLRLIYYSQIVNDFQKGDIAEGYSVSREKKESFPLTVTSAQKNPTAFYLCASSIPTGGEETQYFGPGTRLLVL.

This clonotype has at least ten counts. This rearrangement joins TRBV7-8 to TRBJ2-7, with 10 nucleotides matching TRBD2. Germline assignment: CDR1 SGHVS and CDR2 FQNEAQ. This CDR3 region has 15 residues. V gave up 1 base and J gave up 4 bases; unmatched junction bases: 4. The CDR3 here is CASSLVAGGGYEQYF. The CDR3 DNA sequence: TGTGCCAGCAGCTTAGTAGCGGGGGGCGGATACGAGCAGTACTTC.